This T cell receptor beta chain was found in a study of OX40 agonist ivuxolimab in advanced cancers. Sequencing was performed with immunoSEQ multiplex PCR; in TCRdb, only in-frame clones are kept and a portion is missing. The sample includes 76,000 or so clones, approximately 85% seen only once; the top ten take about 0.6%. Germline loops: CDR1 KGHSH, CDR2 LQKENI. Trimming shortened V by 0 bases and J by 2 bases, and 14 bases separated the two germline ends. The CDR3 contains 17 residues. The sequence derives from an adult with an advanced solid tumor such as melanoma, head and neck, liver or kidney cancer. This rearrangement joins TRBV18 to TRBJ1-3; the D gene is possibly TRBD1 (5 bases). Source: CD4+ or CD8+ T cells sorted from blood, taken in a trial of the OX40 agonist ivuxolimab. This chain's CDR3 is CASSPPRGVAPGNTIYF. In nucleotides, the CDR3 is TGTGCCAGCTCACCACCGCGGGGGGTCGCTCCTGGAAACACCATATATTTT.